Sequencing of this T cell receptor beta chain was carried out in a study of molecular identifiers for immune sequencing clone quantification (dated by TCRdb to the late 2010s). Study-level background: For a replicate experiment, the RNA from either approximately 20,000 or 100,000 naive CD8 T cells was divided into five aliquots, and four of those aliquots went on to sequencing. This methods study benchmarked molecular-identifier clustering-based TCR repertoire sequencing (MIDCIRS) and TCR RNA copy counting, using CD8 T cells to do so.

This clonotype has a handful of counts. Its antigen remains unidentified. Base qualities were left out, and no much larger clone turns up one base away. The library was made by PCR. The sequencer listed for this sample is NextSeq 500. Preparation of bulk TCR libraries followed a previously described approach, with the TCR primers listed in Table S5. Total RNA was purified with the Qiagen AllPrep DNA/RNA kit. Before any analysis, reads coming from multiple sequencing runs of the same library were combined into one pool. On the authors' methods: Reads were retained only if the reads had an exact TCR constant sequence, and the retained reads were trimmed to 150 nt and grouped according to their 12-nt molecular barcodes. Within each barcode group, reads were sub-clustered at a 15% Levenshtein threshold, and quality-weighted consensus sequences were built per RNA molecule. Non-functional sequences were excluded, and lower-count sequences lying one edit away from another sequence were also excluded. Based on fitting two negative binomial distributions, any barcode sub-cluster with under 20% of the maximum read count was discarded. TCRdb reran the public reads through fastp at Q25 and MiXCR, keeping productive beta chains. When rows share a CDR3 protein, they turn into one entry using the most common DNA and genes. The V and J calls were not made by the authors but by TCRdb's processing. The table for this sample lists a few hundred thousand distinct CDR3 sequences; around 25% of them were counted only once. Together, the top ten hold around 0.79% of the sample.

Here is what the overall study found, with its caveats: In CMV-specific effector cells, clones with more than 20 RNA copies contained over 99% of molecules, whereas in naive cells such clones contained under 1% of molecules. Naive libraries contained spiked-in Jurkat TCR RNA (approximately nine copies' worth), which is not part of the donor repertoire. Without barcode sub-clustering, chimeric consensus sequences inflated TCR diversity; chimeras reached as high as 47%. Spiked-in Jurkat TCR RNA equivalent to a single cell was reported to be detectable even among one million naive CD8 T cells. Highly expanded clone sizes could be underestimated because identical TCR molecules may share a barcode. Modeling gave roughly 3 recovered TCR RNA copies per cell versus approximately 11 by digital PCR, implying around 33% capture efficiency.

Libraries of naive CD8 T cells were built from approximately 22,000 to 940,000 sorted cells, with 10%, 30% or 50% of the purified RNA used. On a BD FACSAria II, naive CD8 T cells were FACS-sorted as CD8+CD4-CCR7+CD45RA+ and collected into RLT Plus buffer. To test detection sensitivity, Jurkat RNA equivalent to approximately ten TCR copies was spiked into samples of about 18,000-1,000,000 naive CD8 T cells. CD8 T cells were enriched using RosetteSep CD8+ T Cell Enrichment Cocktail and Ficoll-Paque, and the enriched cells then underwent ACK red cell lysis. Germline trimming amounts to 6 bases on V and 1 base on J, with 3 as the count of junction bases outside the gene matches. CDR1 and CDR2 are drawn from the germline V gene (reference sequence): MNHEY, SMNVEV. The CDR3 runs 14 residues from the cysteine to the phenylalanine. The kept DNA is CDR3 alone, 42 bases in frame from the first base.

The V and J genes are TRBV27 and TRBJ1-1; a stretch of 9 junction bases matches TRBD1. The source of this sequence is a human donor in good health. Some libraries in this study had Jurkat cell RNA spiked in. Sequenced input: naive CD8+ T cells from blood, with Jurkat cell RNA spiked in. Reading the label with the study, this specimen's cell subset or site is: FACS-sorted CD8+CD4-CCR7+CD45RA+ naive T cells. The CDR3 region: CASRLQGANTEAFF. In nucleotides, the sequence is TGTGCCAGCAGACTACAGGGGGCGAACACTGAAGCTTTCTTT.